These 32 T cell receptor beta chains originate from one sample sequenced in a study of cytomegalovirus exposure and HLA in healthy donors. This PCR relied on a set of 60 Vbeta primers and 13 Jbeta primers. The repertoire was sequenced with immunoSEQ multiplex PCR; TCRdb's copy has only in-frame clones and lacks some. The top ten clones hold roughly a fifth of a sample with some 110,000 clones, 80% to 85% of them seen once. Source material: PBMCs. The receptors here all came from a man aged 25-45 years in good health and CMV-seropositive.

This chain connects TRBV9 to TRBJ2-7, with TRBD1 identical over 8 bases. Looked up from germline, CDR1 is SGDLS and CDR2 is YYNGEE. Trimming took 4 bases from V and 1 from J; bases not matched to a gene: 4. This CDR3 comprises 14 residues. The CDR3 here is CASSFRQGSYEQYF. In DNA, the CDR3 is TGTGCCAGCAGCTTCCGACAGGGGTCCTACGAGCAGTACTTC.

The rearrangement joins TRBV19 to TRBJ2-7, with 7 nucleotides matching TRBD1. This CDR3 comprises 13 residues. Germline assignment: CDR1 LNHDA and CDR2 SQIVND (reference sequence). Trimming cost V 7 bases and J 5 bases; bases outside gene matches: 8. The CDR3 loop reads CASTPGTVHEQYF. The CDR3 region has the DNA TGTGCCAGTACCCCGGGGACAGTCCACGAGCAGTACTTC.

V is TRBV5-1 and J is TRBJ1-2, with TRBD1 identical over 8 bases. CDR1 SGHRS and CDR2 YFSETQ come from the germline V gene. The CDR3 contains 13 residues. V dropped 4 bases and J dropped 8; count of bases not matched to a gene: 7. CDR3 nucleotides: TGCGCCAGCAGCCATCCACAGGGGGAGGGCTACACCTTC. Its protein is CASSHPQGEGYTF.

This chain connects TRBV10-3 to TRBJ1-1; a weak D match, TRBD1 (6 bases). Trimming took off 6 bases at V and 4 bases at J, with 18 bases between the two ends. CDR3 length: 15 residues. Per germline, CDR1 ENHRY and CDR2 SYGVKD. The CDR3 region is CAISDPPSQGTEAFF. In DNA form, the CDR3 reads TGTGCCATCAGCGATCCCCCCTCACAGGGCACTGAAGCTTTCTTT.

The gene calls are TRBV7-2 and TRBJ2-1; perhaps TRBD2 as D (6 bases). This CDR3 is built from 17 residues. The V end lost 1 base, the J end lost 3 bases, and 16 bases lay between the germline ends. The germline V gene encodes CDR1 SGHTA and CDR2 FQGNSA. CDR3 coding DNA: TGTGCCAGCAGCTTAGTTGTGGGGGGTGGACTCTACAATGAGCAGTTCTTC. As protein: CASSLVVGGGLYNEQFF. The full variable domain, completed using reference TRBV7-2 and TRBJ2-1, is GAGVSQSPSNKVTEKGKDVELRCDPISGHTALYWYRQSLGQGLEFLIYFQGNSAPDKSGLPSDRFSAERTGGSVSTLTIQRTQQEDSAVYLCASSLVVGGGLYNEQFFGPGTRLTVL.

The rearrangement joins TRBV6-1 to TRBJ1-4; TRBD1 might be the D (6 bases). The CDR3 length is 15 residues. The V gene lost 5 bases and the J gene lost 2 bases, with 12 bases spanning the gap. Per germline, CDR1 MNHNS and CDR2 SASEGT. The CDR3, as DNA: TGTGCCAGCAGTTTGCCCAGGGGCACTAATGAAAAACTGTTTTTT. Its translation: CASSLPRGTNEKLFF.

This clone was seen only once. The chain recombines TRBV11-3 with TRBJ2-1; D is possibly TRBD2 (5 bases). V shed 0 bases and J shed 0 bases, with 15 bases lying between them. The CDR3 runs 18 residues. The V gene's germline CDR1 is SGHNT and CDR2 YENEEA. CDR3 in amino acids: CASSLDEASFSSYNEQFF. CDR3 nucleotides: TGTGCCAGCAGCTTAGATGAGGCTAGCTTCAGCTCCTACAATGAGCAGTTCTTC. The full variable domain, completed using reference TRBV11-3 and TRBJ2-1, is EAGVVQSPRYKIIEKKQPVAFWCNPISGHNTLYWYLQNLGQGPELLIRYENEEAVDDSQLPKDRFSAERLKGVDSTLKIQPAELGDSAVYLCASSLDEASFSSYNEQFFGPGTRLTVL.

V and J are TRBV5-5 and TRBJ2-7; D possibly corresponds to TRBD2 (5 bases). V gave up 4 bases and J gave up 5 bases, with 10 bases separating them. Germline V lookup: CDR1 SGHKS, CDR2 YYEKEE (reference sequence). The CDR3 is 12 amino acids. CDR3 amino acids: CASSPSRHEQYV. The CDR3 DNA reads as TGTGCCAGCAGCCCTAGCCGCCACGAGCAGTACGTC.

The V call is TRBV4-1, the J call TRBJ2-2; D unresolved. The CDR3 runs 17 residues. V lost 4 bases, J lost 6 bases, and 21 bases lay in between. Germline V CDR1 and CDR2: MGHRA, YSYEKL. Here the CDR3 DNA reads TGCGCCAGCAGCCCGAAGCACTACCGTGGCGGTGCCGGGGAGCTGTTTTTT. As protein: CASSPKHYRGGAGELFF.

The chain couples TRBV4-1 to TRBJ2-3; 9 positions match TRBD2. The CDR3 consists of 15 residues. J gave up 3 bases and V 3 bases, and 4 bases lay outside the gene matches. Germline V gene data show CDR1 as MGHRA and CDR2 as YSYEKL. CDR3 loop: CASSQTAGGTDTQYF. CDR3 sequence (DNA): TGCGCCAGCAGCCAGACAGCGGGAGGAACAGATACGCAGTATTTT.

The chain recombines TRBV2 with TRBJ1-2; TRBD1 matches 10 bases. The germline gives CDR1 SNHLY, CDR2 FYNNEI. The CDR3 is made up of 16 amino acids. Trimming took 1 base from V and 7 from J; bases not matched to a gene: 9. The CDR3 sequence is CASSEVNRQGARGYTF. CDR3 bases: TGTGCCAGCAGTGAAGTAAACAGACAGGGGGCGCGTGGCTACACCTTC. The full variable domain, rest sourced from reference TRBV2 and TRBJ1-2, is EPEVTQTPSHQVTQMGQEVILRCVPISNHLYFYWYRQILGQKVEFLVSFYNNEISEKSEIFDDQFSVERPDGSNFTLKIRSTKLEDSAMYFCASSEVNRQGARGYTFGSGTRLTVV.

The V and J genes are TRBV5-1 and TRBJ2-3; 7 nucleotides agree with TRBD1. The CDR3 extends over 15 amino acids. Germline CDR1 and CDR2: SGHRS and YFSETQ. Trimming at V came to 0 bases and at J to 4 bases, leaving 5 bases not matched to a gene. The CDR3 is CASSLGDSLADTQYF. CDR3 bases: TGCGCCAGCAGCTTGGGGGACAGCCTAGCAGATACGCAGTATTTT.

The chain employs TRBV5-1 and TRBJ2-7; TRBD1 matches 9 bases. Germline CDR1 reads SGHRS; CDR2 reads YFSETQ. V lost 4 bases, J lost 4 bases, and 12 bases stayed unmatched. This CDR3 has 16 residues. For the CDR3, the DNA is TGCGCCAGCAGCCCCGCCCGACAGGGGGGCCTATACGAGCAGTACTTC. Its translation is CASSPARQGGLYEQYF.

This clone was counted a single time. The chain is built from TRBV7-9 and TRBJ1-1; weak D call: TRBD1 (5 bases). CDR1 is SEHNR and CDR2 is FQNEAQ in the germline V gene (reference sequence). CDR3 length: 13 amino acids. Trimming took 5 bases from V and 2 from J, leaving 9 bases between them. The CDR3 DNA sequence: TGTGCCAGCAGCCCCTGGGGCAACACTGAAGCTTTCTTT. Its protein product is CASSPWGNTEAFF.

The CDR3 loop reads CATSRDLAGGQADTQYF. In DNA form, the CDR3 reads TGTGCCACCAGCAGAGATCTAGCGGGGGGGCAGGCAGATACGCAGTATTTT. The chain links TRBV15 to TRBJ2-3, with TRBD2 identical over 12 bases. Germline CDR1 and CDR2: LNHNV and YYDKDF (reference sequence). After removal of 0 bases from V and 4 bases from J, the junction contained 5 bases not matched to a gene. There are 17 residues in the CDR3.

This clone was recorded once. The genes are TRBV19 and TRBJ1-2; 7 positions match TRBD1. Germline lookup yields CDR1 LNHDA and CDR2 SQIVND (reference sequence). The CDR3 contains 13 residues. The V and J ends lost 6 bases and 4 bases, in that order; junction bases with no gene match: 5. In DNA form, the CDR3 reads TGTGCCAGTAGCACGGACAGGTTCTATGGCTACACCTTC. Translated: CASSTDRFYGYTF. Full variable domain (outside the CDR3, taken from reference TRBV19 and TRBJ1-2): DGGITQSPKYLFRKEGQNVTLSCEQNLNHDAMYWYRQDPGQGLRLIYYSQIVNDFQKGDIAEGYSVSREKKESFPLTVTSAQKNPTAFYLCASSTDRFYGYTFGSGTRLTVV.

The chain uses TRBV30 and TRBJ2-7; perhaps TRBD1 as D (5 bases). Germline-derived CDR1 and CDR2 are GTSNPN and SVGIG (reference sequence). V gave up 2 bases and J gave up 3 bases, with 11 bases separating them. The CDR3 is 13 amino acids. In DNA form, the CDR3 reads TGTGCCTGGAGTCCCCAGGGAAACTACGAGCAGTACGTC. Amino acid sequence: CAWSPQGNYEQYV.

The genes are TRBV6-1 and TRBJ1-4; possible D gene TRBD1, 5 bases. The CDR3 has 14 residues. CDR1 is MNHNS and CDR2 is SASEGT in the germline V gene. Trimming took off 1 base at V and 8 bases at J, with 11 bases between the two ends. The CDR3 sequence is CASSEVWGGEKLFF. In DNA form, the CDR3 reads TGTGCCAGCAGTGAAGTTTGGGGGGGAGAAAAACTGTTTTTT.

The CDR3 loop reads CASSLAPSGGVRETQYF. The CDR3 DNA is TGTGCCAGCAGCTTAGCGCCCAGCGGAGGGGTTAGGGAGACCCAGTACTTC. The rearrangement links TRBV7-6 to TRBJ2-5; maybe TRBD2 (6 bases). CDR1 SGHVS and CDR2 FNYEAQ come from the germline V gene. The CDR3 loop spans 17 amino acids. Trimming removed 0 bases at V and 5 bases at J, with 19 bases between. The full variable domain, in which reference TRBV7-6 and TRBJ2-5 provide the parts outside the CDR3, is GAGVSQSPRYKVTKRGQDVALRCDPISGHVSLYWYRQALGQGPEFLTYFNYEAQQDKSGLPNDRFSAERPEGSISTLTIQRTEQRDSAMYRCASSLAPSGGVRETQYFGPGTRLLVL.

This chain connects TRBV28 to TRBJ2-7; 7 bases align to TRBD2. The CDR3 consists of 15 residues. Germline V lookup: CDR1 MDHEN, CDR2 SYDVKM. V was pared by 4 bases and J by 1 base, with 7 bases of the junction left unmatched. This CDR3 reads CASSWAGVRSYEQYV. The CDR3 region has the DNA TGTGCCAGCAGTTGGGCGGGAGTAAGGTCCTACGAGCAGTACGTC.

The rearrangement links TRBV29-1 to TRBJ2-1, with 10 bases that match TRBD2. V gave up 6 bases and J gave up 2 bases; unmatched junction bases: 13. There are 17 residues in the CDR3. Germline CDR1 SQVTM, CDR2 ANQGSEA. The CDR3 nucleotides read TGCAGCGTAGGATCCGGTAGACTAGCGGGCACCTACAATGAGCAGTTCTTC. It yields the protein CSVGSGRLAGTYNEQFF.

J is TRBJ1-6 and V is TRBV16, with D maybe TRBD1 (6 bases). Germline V CDR1 and CDR2: KGHSY, FQNENV. The V gene lost 2 bases and the J gene lost 4 bases, with 9 bases spanning the gap. This CDR3 has 15 amino acids. This chain's CDR3 is CASSQATGYNSPLHF. CDR3 in DNA: TGTGCCAGCAGCCAAGCAACAGGGTATAATTCACCCCTCCACTTT.

This sequence joins TRBV11-2 and TRBJ1-3; D unresolved. The CDR3 length is 14 residues. Looked up from germline, CDR1 is SGHAT and CDR2 is FQNNGV. V lost 1 base, J lost 4 bases, and 8 bases lay in between. The CDR3 DNA sequence: TGTGCCAGCAGCTTAGTCCGAGTGGGAAACACCATATATTTT. Amino acids: CASSLVRVGNTIYF.

V usage is TRBV25-1 and J usage is TRBJ1-3; 7 nucleotides agree with TRBD1. The junction had 4 bases not matched to a gene; V was cut back by 3 bases and J by 2 bases. CDR3 length: 15 amino acids. Germline V gene sequence: CDR1 MGHDK, CDR2 SYGVNS. CDR3 bases: TGTGCCAGCAGTGACTGGACAGGAACTGGAAACACCATATATTTT. This gives the protein CASSDWTGTGNTIYF.

V and J are TRBV2 and TRBJ2-5; D might be TRBD1 (5 bases). The length of the CDR3 is 14 residues. CDR1 and CDR2 (germline): SNHLY, FYNNEI. Trimming left V 3 bases short and J 2 bases short, with 10 bases between. CDR3 residues: CASSDKDTQETQYF. Here the CDR3 DNA reads TGTGCCAGCAGTGACAAGGACACGCAAGAGACCCAGTACTTC.

This clone is deemed medium-sized. The genes are TRBV9 and TRBJ2-2; a weak D match, TRBD1 (6 bases). Germline values: CDR1 SGDLS, CDR2 YYNGEE. The CDR3 totals 17 residues. V was cut by 0 bases and J by 3 bases, with 15 bases left in between. The DNA of the CDR3 is TGTGCCAGCAGCGTAGCTGAAGGGAAGGGGGACACCGGGGAGCTGTTTTTT. Amino acids: CASSVAEGKGDTGELFF.

This chain connects TRBV5-1 to TRBJ2-7; 9 nucleotides agree with TRBD2. Germline V lookup: CDR1 SGHRS, CDR2 YFSETQ. This CDR3 contains 15 residues. The V and J ends lost 2 bases and 12 bases, in that order; junction bases with no gene match: 15. CDR3 amino acids: CASSFSAGGTLRRYF. The CDR3 region has the DNA TGCGCCAGCAGCTTCTCCGCGGGGGGGACCCTACGACGGTACTTC.

In DNA form, the CDR3 reads TGTGCCAGCAGCCCCACACGGGACAGGCTAAACTATGGCTACACCTTC. Translating gives CASSPTRDRLNYGYTF. This chain uses TRBV7-8 with TRBJ1-2; 8 bases line up with TRBD1. The CDR3 spans 16 residues. V shed 5 bases, J shed 2 bases, and the junction held 10 bases outside the gene matches. The germline V gene has CDR1 SGHVS and CDR2 FQNEAQ.

A few counts support this clone. The chain is built from TRBV7-9 and TRBJ2-7; no clear D. Trimming took off 6 bases at V and 4 bases at J, with 7 bases between the two ends. The CDR3 runs 11 residues. Looked up from germline, CDR1 is SEHNR and CDR2 is FQNEAQ (reference sequence). CDR3 bases: TGTGCCAGCAGTTTCGAGTACGAGCAGTACTTC. Encoded protein: CASSFEYEQYF.

This clone is labeled as medium-sized. This chain uses TRBV14 with TRBJ1-2; 9 nucleotides align to TRBD1. CDR3 size: 16 residues. Germline V lookup: CDR1 SGHDN, CDR2 FVKESK. J lost 4 bases, V lost 4 bases, and 10 bases had no gene match. The DNA for the CDR3 is TGTGCCAGCAGCCCTCACAAGGACAGGGGAGGCTATGGCTACACCTTC. Its protein is CASSPHKDRGGYGYTF. The full variable domain, with the rest looked up from reference TRBV14 and TRBJ1-2, is EAGVTQFPSHSVIEKGQTVTLRCDPISGHDNLYWYRRVMGKEIKFLLHFVKESKQDESGMPNNRFLAERTGGTYSTLKVQPAELEDSGVYFCASSPHKDRGGYGYTFGSGTRLTVV.

This clone appeared a single time. This chain links TRBV2 with TRBJ2-6; a possible D gene is TRBD1 (6 bases). The CDR3 runs 17 residues. The V gene's germline CDR1 is SNHLY and CDR2 FYNNEI. V gave up 3 bases and J gave up 0 bases, with 12 bases separating them. The CDR3 reads CASSDRDTHSGANVLTF. The CDR3 DNA follows: TGTGCCAGCAGTGACCGGGACACCCACTCTGGGGCCAACGTCCTGACTTTC.

The gene calls are TRBV6-1 and TRBJ2-5; 13 bases fit TRBD2. The CDR3 sequence is 15 residues long. Germline CDR1 reads MNHNS; CDR2 reads SASEGT. Germline trimming cut 5 bases from V and 8 bases from J; bases unmatched to any gene: 8. The CDR3 sequence is CASSLGTSGVPTQYF. The CDR3 nucleotides read TGTGCCAGCAGTCTCGGGACTAGCGGGGTCCCCACCCAGTACTTC.